The rows below give T cell receptor beta chains drawn from one sample of a study of T cells in Graves' hyperthyroidism and ophthalmopathy. Via MiXCR, TCRdb re-called the multiplex PCR reads, giving one row per CDR3 protein. Of about 380,000 distinct CDR3 sequences in the sample, around 18% are singletons; the top ten hold 40%. Material: blood. The receptors originated from a young man with Graves' ophthalmopathy. Both conserved end residues are part of each CDR3. Fields, in order: J gene, V gene, CDR3 protein.

TRBJ1-1,TRBV5-1,CASSLGDRGITEAFF
TRBJ1-1,TRBV20-1,CSARDVGENTEAFF
TRBJ1-5,TRBV9,CASSETGGDNQPQHF
TRBJ1-1,TRBV20-1,CSASAPGPAFF
TRBJ2-5,TRBV5-1,CASSLAGGGQETQYF
TRBJ2-1,TRBV7-3,CASSLMGATGVYNEQFF
TRBJ1-1,TRBV3-1,CASSQSREGEAFF
TRBJ2-3,TRBV20-1,CSARGQRGRADTQYF
TRBJ2-7,TRBV6-2/TRBV6-3,CASSYGTSATYEQYF
TRBJ2-3,TRBV13,CASSPRGGEMPDTQYF
TRBJ2-3,TRBV7-2,CASSSSGYGTDTQYF
TRBJ2-7,TRBV10-2,CASIGDSFSYEQYF
TRBJ2-7,TRBV18,CASSPSSSAGMAYEQYF
TRBJ2-1,TRBV6-5,CASSYMFEGRNNGQFF
TRBJ1-2,TRBV19,CASSDGANYGYTF
TRBJ2-7,TRBV7-9,CATAGQGGSREPNEQYF
TRBJ1-1,TRBV20-1,CSARDASGLRGAEAFF
TRBJ1-1,TRBV20-1,CSARLGETEAFF
TRBJ2-3,TRBV20-1,CSAPRAGGFLDTQYF
TRBJ1-1,TRBV6-1,CASNQPNTEAFF
TRBJ1-1,TRBV7-9,CASSTAREVAEAFF
TRBJ2-3,TRBV6-5,CASSYGLVDTQYF
TRBJ2-1,TRBV11-2,CASSFEGWSEQFF
TRBJ2-7,TRBV13,CASRLRTGSTHEQYF
TRBJ2-2,TRBV24-1,CATRGSGTGTKELFF
TRBJ2-1,TRBV7-9,CASSPREVYNEQFF
TRBJ1-4,TRBV28,CASSPPDINEKLFF
TRBJ1-4,TRBV9,CASSGSGGSEKLFF
TRBJ1-2,TRBV6-1,CASSEIGEAYGYTF
TRBJ2-7,TRBV7-3,CASSVGKTYEQYF
TRBJ2-7,TRBV5-1,CASSPEGFPYEQYF
TRBJ2-1,TRBV7-9,CASSSTNTGLINEQFF
TRBJ2-5,TRBV12-3/TRBV12-4,CASSRSRTSGGAQETQYF